This TCR beta chain was sequenced during a study of cytomegalovirus exposure and HLA in healthy donors. Overall study context: A later analysis reported the 95 to 150 validation repertoires used the same platform as the approximately 650 first-cohort repertoires. Findings and limits, study-wide: In vitro assays verified that three CMV-associated chains recognized CMV antigens specifically. The study recorded about 160 TCR beta chains that were cytomegalovirus-associated.

Clones were read by immunoSEQ multiplex PCR, and TCRdb kept only the in-frame ones, dropping some. The sample holds 100,000 to 150,000 clones; nearly 90% are singletons and the top ten take approximately 1%. Only one count was recorded for this clone. Antigen specificity is unknown. This receptor was identified in a young woman in good health and CMV-seronegative. The sample comprised PBMCs.

In DNA form, the CDR3 reads TGTGCCAGCAGTTTTAGTATAGGGACAGAGAACACTGAAGCTTTCTTT. Residues: CASSFSIGTENTEAFF. V usage is TRBV28 and J usage is TRBJ1-1, with TRBD1 matching over 7 bases. V shed 3 bases, J shed 1 base, and the junction held 8 bases outside the gene matches. The CDR3 covers 16 residues. CDR1 and CDR2 from the germline V gene are MDHEN and SYDVKM.